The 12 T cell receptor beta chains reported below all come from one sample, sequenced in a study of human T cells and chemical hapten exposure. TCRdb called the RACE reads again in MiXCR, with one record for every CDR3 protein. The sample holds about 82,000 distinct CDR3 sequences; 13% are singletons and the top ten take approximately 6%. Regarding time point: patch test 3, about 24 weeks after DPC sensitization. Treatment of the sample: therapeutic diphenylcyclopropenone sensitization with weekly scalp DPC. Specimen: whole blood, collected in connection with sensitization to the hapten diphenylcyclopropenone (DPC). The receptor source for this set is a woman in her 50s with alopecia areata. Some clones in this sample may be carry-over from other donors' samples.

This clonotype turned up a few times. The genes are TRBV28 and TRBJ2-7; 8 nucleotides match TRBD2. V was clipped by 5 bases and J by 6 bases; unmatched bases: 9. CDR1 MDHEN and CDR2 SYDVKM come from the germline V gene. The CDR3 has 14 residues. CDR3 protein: CASSPFGGVSEQYF. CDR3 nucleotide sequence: TGTGCCAGCAGTCCGTTCGGGGGGGTCAGCGAGCAGTACTTC. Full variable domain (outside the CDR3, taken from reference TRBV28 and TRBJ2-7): DVKVTQSSRYLVKRTGEKVFLECVQDMDHENMFWYRQDPGLGLRLIYFSYDVKMKEKGDIPEGYSVSREKKERFSLILESASTNQTSMYLCASSPFGGVSEQYFGPGTRLTVT.

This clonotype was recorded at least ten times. The CDR3 coding sequence is TGTGCCAGTAGCCCTCTTACTAGTTCCCCCGGGGAGCTGTTTTTT. It encodes CASSPLTSSPGELFF. The chain is built from TRBV19 and TRBJ2-2; D is possibly TRBD2 (5 bases). CDR3 size: 15 residues. CDR1 and CDR2 from the germline V gene are LNHDA and SQIVND (reference sequence). Trimming took 6 bases from V and 6 from J, leaving 17 bases between them.

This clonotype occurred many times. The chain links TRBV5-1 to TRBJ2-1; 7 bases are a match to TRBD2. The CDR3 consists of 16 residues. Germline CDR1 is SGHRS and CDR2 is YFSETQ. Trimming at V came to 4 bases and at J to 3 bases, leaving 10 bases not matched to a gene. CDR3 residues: CASSPRTRAIYNEQFF. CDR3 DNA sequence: TGCGCCAGCAGCCCCAGGACTAGAGCCATCTACAATGAGCAGTTCTTC.

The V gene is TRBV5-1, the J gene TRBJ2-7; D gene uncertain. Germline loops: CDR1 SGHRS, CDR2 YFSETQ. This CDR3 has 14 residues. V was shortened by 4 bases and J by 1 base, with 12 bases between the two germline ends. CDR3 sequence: CASSTDGPSYEQYF. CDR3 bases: TGCGCCAGCAGCACTGACGGTCCGTCCTACGAGCAGTACTTC. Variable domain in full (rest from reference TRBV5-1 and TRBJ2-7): KAGVTQTPRYLIKTRGQQVTLSCSPISGHRSVSWYQQTPGQGLQFLFEYFSETQRNKGNFPGRFSGRQFSNSRSEMNVSTLELGDSALYLCASSTDGPSYEQYFGPGTRLTVT.

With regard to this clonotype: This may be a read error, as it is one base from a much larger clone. This chain's CDR3 is CTSVPGQLNTEAFF. Here the CDR3 DNA reads TGTACCAGCGTGCCGGGACAGTTGAACACTGAAGCTTTCTTT. This sequence joins TRBV2 and TRBJ1-1, with TRBD1 matching 7 bases. Germline lookup yields CDR1 SNHLY and CDR2 FYNNEI. The CDR3 has 14 amino acids.

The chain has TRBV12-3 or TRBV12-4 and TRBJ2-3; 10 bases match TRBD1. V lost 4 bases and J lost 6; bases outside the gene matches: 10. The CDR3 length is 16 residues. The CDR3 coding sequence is TGTGCCAGCAGTTCCGGTGGACAGGGGGTACAGGATACGCAGTATTTT. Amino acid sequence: CASSSGGQGVQDTQYF.

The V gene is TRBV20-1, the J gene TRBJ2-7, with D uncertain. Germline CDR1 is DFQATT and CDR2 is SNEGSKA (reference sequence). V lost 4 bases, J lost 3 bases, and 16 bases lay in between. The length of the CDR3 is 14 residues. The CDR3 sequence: CSAKAPGRSYEQYF. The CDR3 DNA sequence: TGCAGTGCTAAAGCCCCAGGACGTAGCTACGAGCAGTACTTC.

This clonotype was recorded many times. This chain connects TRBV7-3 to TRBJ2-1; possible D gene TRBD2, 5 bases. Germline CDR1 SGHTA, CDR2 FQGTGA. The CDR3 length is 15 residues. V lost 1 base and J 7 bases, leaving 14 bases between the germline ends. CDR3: CASSLRASLWNEQFF. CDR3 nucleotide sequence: TGTGCCAGCAGCTTAAGGGCTAGCTTGTGGAATGAGCAGTTCTTC.

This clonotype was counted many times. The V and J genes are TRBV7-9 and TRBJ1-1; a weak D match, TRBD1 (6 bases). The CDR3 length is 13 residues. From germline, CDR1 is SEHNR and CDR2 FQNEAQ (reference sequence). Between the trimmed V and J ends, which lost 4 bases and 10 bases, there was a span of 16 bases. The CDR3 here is CASSSTGSGSAFF. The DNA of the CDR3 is TGTGCCAGCAGCTCAACAGGGTCTGGCTCAGCTTTCTTT.

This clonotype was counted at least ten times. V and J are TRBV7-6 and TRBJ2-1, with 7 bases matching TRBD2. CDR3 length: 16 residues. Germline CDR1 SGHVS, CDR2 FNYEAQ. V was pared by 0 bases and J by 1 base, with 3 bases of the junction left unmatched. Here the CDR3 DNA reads TGTGCCAGCAGCTTAGCTAGCGGGTCTTCCTACAATGAGCAGTTCTTC. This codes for CASSLASGSSYNEQFF.

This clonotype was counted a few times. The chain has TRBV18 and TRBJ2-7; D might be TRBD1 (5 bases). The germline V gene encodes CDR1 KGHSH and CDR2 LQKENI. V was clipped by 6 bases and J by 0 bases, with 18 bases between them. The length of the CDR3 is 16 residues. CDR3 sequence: CASSPTGLPLSYEQYF. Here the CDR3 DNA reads TGTGCCAGCTCCCCTACAGGATTACCCCTCTCCTACGAGCAGTACTTC.

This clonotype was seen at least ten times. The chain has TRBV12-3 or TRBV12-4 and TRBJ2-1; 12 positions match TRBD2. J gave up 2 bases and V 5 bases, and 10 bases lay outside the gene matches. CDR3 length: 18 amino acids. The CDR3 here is CASSPSRLAGEAYNEQFF. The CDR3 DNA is TGTGCCAGCAGTCCCTCCCGACTAGCGGGAGAGGCCTACAATGAGCAGTTCTTC.